Below, 26 T cell receptor beta chains from the same sample are listed, as sequenced in a study of blood T cell repertoires in COVID-19. Clones were sequenced by immunoSEQ multiplex PCR, and TCRdb holds only the in-frame ones, with some missing. The profile covers 250,000 to 300,000 clones, with 75% to 90% appearing a single time and 9.5% to 15% taken by the ten largest. Material for sequencing was peripheral blood. The receptors derive from a woman in her sixties with acute or convalescent COVID-19.

This clone was seen just once. The rearrangement links TRBV6-5 to TRBJ2-2; D might be TRBD1 (5 bases). The CDR3 spans 14 residues. The V gene's germline CDR1 is MNHEY and CDR2 SVGAGI. V was clipped by 6 bases and J by 4 bases, with 12 bases between them. This CDR3 is CASRRTTATGELFF. CDR3 bases: TGTGCCAGCAGGCGAACGACAGCCACCGGGGAGCTGTTTTTT.

The J gene is TRBJ1-1, the V gene TRBV18; 8 bases agree with TRBD1. CDR1 and CDR2 from the germline V gene are KGHSH and LQKENI. The CDR3 is 15 amino acids. Unmatched junction bases numbered 6, after V lost 2 bases and J lost 4 bases. CDR3 residues: CASSPGQGRRTEAFF. As DNA, the CDR3 is TGTGCCAGCTCACCAGGACAGGGCCGGCGCACTGAAGCTTTCTTT.

The V gene is TRBV24-1, the J gene TRBJ1-1; D may be TRBD1 (6 bases). The CDR3 is 14 residues long. CDR1 and CDR2 (germline): KGHDR, SFDVKD. V was trimmed by 3 bases and J by 1 base, leaving 8 bases between them. CDR3 DNA: TGTGCCACCAGTGATACGACAGGGAACACTGAAGCTTTCTTT. Translation gives CATSDTTGNTEAFF.

The V call is TRBV2, the J call TRBJ1-3, with no clear D. The germline CDR1 and CDR2 sequences are SNHLY and FYNNEI. CDR3 size: 17 residues. The V and J ends lost 3 bases and 3 bases respectively, with 18 bases between them. The CDR3 DNA reads TGTGCCAGCAGTGAGACCCTGAGAGGGCTCGGTGGAAACACCATATATTTT. This sequence encodes CASSETLRGLGGNTIYF. The complete variable domain, with remaining parts taken from reference TRBV2 and TRBJ1-3, reads EPEVTQTPSHQVTQMGQEVILRCVPISNHLYFYWYRQILGQKVEFLVSFYNNEISEKSEIFDDQFSVERPDGSNFTLKIRSTKLEDSAMYFCASSETLRGLGGNTIYFGEGSWLTVV.

The V gene is TRBV7-2, the J gene TRBJ1-6, with 7 bases identical to TRBD1. V shed 7 bases, J shed 13 bases, and the junction held 13 bases outside the gene matches. The CDR3 totals 14 residues. Per germline, CDR1 SGHTA and CDR2 FQGNSA. The CDR3 region has the DNA TGTGCCAGCACAAACCGGGACAGAGGGTTGCCCCTCCACTTT. Its protein is CASTNRDRGLPLHF.

CDR3 residues: CASSRLQGAGANVLTF. The DNA for the CDR3 is TGTGCCAGCTCACGACTACAGGGCGCTGGGGCCAACGTCCTGACTTTC. The chain has TRBV18 and TRBJ2-6; a weak D match, TRBD1 (6 bases). Trimming stripped 4 bases from V and 2 bases from J, with 12 bases between. The CDR3 covers 16 residues. The germline CDR1 and CDR2 sequences are KGHSH and LQKENI. Supplemented by reference TRBV18 and TRBJ2-6, the full variable domain reads NAGVMQNPRHLVRRRGQEARLRCSPMKGHSHVYWYRQLPEEGLKFMVYLQKENIIDESGMPKERFSAEFPKEGPSILRIQQVVRGDSAAYFCASSRLQGAGANVLTFGAGSRLTVL.

The genes are TRBV27 and TRBJ1-4; possible D gene TRBD1, 5 bases. The CDR3 is 15 residues long. Germline CDR1 and CDR2: MNHEY and SMNVEV (reference sequence). Deletions cut 5 bases from V and 3 bases from J, with 13 bases between. In DNA, the CDR3 is TGTGCCAGCAGTGCCCTCAGGGCCCCTAATGAAAAACTGTTTTTT. Translating gives CASSALRAPNEKLFF.

CDR3 protein: CAWSPVWGRASTDTQYF. CDR3 sequence (DNA): TGTGCCTGGAGTCCTGTATGGGGGAGGGCTAGCACAGATACGCAGTATTTT. The chain uses TRBV30 and TRBJ2-3; 7 positions match TRBD2. The germline gives CDR1 GTSNPN, CDR2 SVGIG (reference sequence). The CDR3 runs to 17 residues. The junction had 11 bases not matched to a gene; V was cut back by 2 bases and J by 0 bases.

This chain uses TRBV4-3 with TRBJ2-5, with 11 bases lining up with TRBD2. Trimming at V came to 2 bases and at J to 1 base, leaving 6 bases not matched to a gene. Per the germline V gene, CDR1 is LGHNA and CDR2 is YSLEER. The CDR3 totals 17 residues. CDR3 loop: CASSQLASGGSQETQYF. CDR3 nucleotide sequence: TGCGCCAGCAGCCAATTGGCTAGCGGGGGGTCCCAAGAGACCCAGTACTTC.

The chain couples TRBV4-1 to TRBJ1-1; the D gene is possibly TRBD1 (5 bases). V lost 3 bases and J 1 base, leaving 12 bases between the germline ends. There are 15 residues in the CDR3. From germline, CDR1 is MGHRA and CDR2 YSYEKL. The chain's CDR3 is CASSHLGGKNTEAFF. CDR3 sequence (DNA): TGCGCCAGCAGCCACCTCGGGGGAAAGAACACTGAAGCTTTCTTT.

The sample holds one count of this clone. The chain is built from TRBV19 and TRBJ2-1; 10 nucleotides line up with TRBD1. CDR1 is LNHDA, CDR2 SQIVND, per germline (reference sequence). CDR3 length: 15 amino acids. V dropped 10 bases and J dropped 1; count of bases not matched to a gene: 7. Written as DNA, the CDR3 is TGTGCCACGAGACAGGGGGCAGGGTCCTACAATGAGCAGTTCTTC. Protein: CATRQGAGSYNEQFF. The full variable domain, completed using reference TRBV19 and TRBJ2-1, is DGGITQSPKYLFRKEGQNVTLSCEQNLNHDAMYWYRQDPGQGLRLIYYSQIVNDFQKGDIAEGYSVSREKKESFPLTVTSAQKNPTAFYLCATRQGAGSYNEQFFGPGTRLTVL.

V gene TRBV5-1 combines with J gene TRBJ1-2; D is perhaps TRBD1 (6 bases). The V gene's germline CDR1 is SGHRS and CDR2 YFSETQ. The CDR3 runs to 16 residues. The V end was cut by 4 bases, the J end by 0 bases, with 16 bases between. CDR3: CASSAGRGGTNYGYTF. The CDR3 DNA reads as TGCGCCAGCAGCGCCGGTAGGGGGGGAACTAACTATGGCTACACCTTC.

The rearrangement joins TRBV11-2 to TRBJ2-7, with D possibly matching TRBD1 (5 bases). Germline loops: CDR1 SGHAT, CDR2 FQNNGV. Trimming pared 1 base from V and 5 bases from J, leaving 12 bases between. The length of the CDR3 is 14 residues. The CDR3 region has the DNA TGTGCCAGCAGCTTAGGGGGCAGTCTCCACGAGCAGTACTTC. This gives the protein CASSLGGSLHEQYF.

The rearrangement joins TRBV30 to TRBJ2-1, with no clear D. This CDR3 contains 15 residues. CDR1 and CDR2 from the germline V gene are GTSNPN and SVGIG (reference sequence). V dropped 3 bases and J dropped 4 bases, with 16 bases sitting between them. The CDR3: CAWSTSGANYNEQFF. CDR3 DNA sequence: TGTGCCTGGAGCACATCAGGTGCTAATTACAATGAGCAGTTCTTC.

The J gene is TRBJ1-2, the V gene TRBV28; D is uncertain. This CDR3 is built from 13 residues. Germline CDR1 MDHEN, CDR2 SYDVKM. Trimming took 4 bases from V and 1 from J, leaving 7 bases between them. The CDR3 region is CASSSTINYGYTF. The CDR3 bases are TGTGCCAGCAGTTCCACTATTAACTATGGCTACACCTTC.

The count of this clone is one. The gene calls are TRBV11-2 and TRBJ2-3; TRBD2 agrees at 11 bases. The CDR3 sequence is 17 residues long. The V gene's germline CDR1 is SGHAT and CDR2 FQNNGV. V shed 2 bases and J 0 bases; nucleotides not matched to a gene: 4. CDR3 loop: CASSLLLAGGSTDTQYF. The CDR3 DNA reads TGTGCCAGCAGCTTACTGCTAGCGGGGGGTAGCACAGATACGCAGTATTTT.

This clone was recorded once. The chain joins TRBV9 to TRBJ1-1, with 7 bases lining up with TRBD1. The CDR3 consists of 15 residues. V shed 1 base, J shed 0 bases, and the junction held 3 bases outside the gene matches. In germline, CDR1 is SGDLS, CDR2 YYNGEE. The CDR3 sequence is CASSVQGEMNTEAFF. The CDR3 nucleotides are TGTGCCAGCAGCGTACAGGGGGAAATGAACACTGAAGCTTTCTTT. Looking up the rest from reference TRBV9 and TRBJ1-1 gives the full variable domain: DSGVTQTPKHLITATGQRVTLRCSPRSGDLSVYWYQQSLDQGLQFLIQYYNGEERAKGNILERFSAQQFPDLHSELNLSSLELGDSALYFCASSVQGEMNTEAFFGQGTRLTVV.

This clone was observed a single time. The chain has TRBV7-2 and TRBJ2-7, with TRBD1 identical over 7 bases. This CDR3 has 14 amino acids. V trimming: 5 bases; J trimming: 3 bases; junction bases outside the gene matches: 7. CDR1 and CDR2 from the germline V gene are SGHTA and FQGNSA. CDR3 sequence reads: CASSPDRRDYEQYF. As DNA, the CDR3 is TGTGCCAGCAGCCCGGACAGGCGCGACTACGAGCAGTACTTC.

The chain is built from TRBV18 and TRBJ1-3; D is uncertain. CDR3 length equals 17 residues. Per the germline V gene, CDR1 is KGHSH and CDR2 is LQKENI. Trimming left V 4 bases short and J 0 bases short, with 16 bases between. The CDR3 DNA is TGTGCCAGCTCACGTCCCCGGGGTGGCTACTCTGGAAACACCATATATTTT. The encoded protein is CASSRPRGGYSGNTIYF.

The chain carries TRBV2 and TRBJ2-1, with a weak D call TRBD1 (7 bases). CDR3 length: 15 amino acids. The germline V and J ends were trimmed by 10 bases and 5 bases, with 21 bases remaining between them. The germline V gene encodes CDR1 SNHLY and CDR2 FYNNEI. CDR3 nucleotide sequence: TGTGCCACTCCCTGGGGGGACAGTCGTAACAATGAGCAGTTCTTC. Translated: CATPWGDSRNNEQFF.

The J gene is TRBJ2-7, the V gene TRBV6-5; 7 bases are a match to TRBD2. Germline CDR1 reads MNHEY; CDR2 reads SVGAGI. This CDR3 has 14 amino acids. V dropped 6 bases and J dropped 2; count of bases not matched to a gene: 7. CDR3 residues: CASSWTSVAYEQYF. CDR3 DNA: TGTGCCAGCAGCTGGACTAGTGTCGCCTACGAGCAGTACTTC.

V gene TRBV7-3 combines with J gene TRBJ2-3; 11 bases fit TRBD2. Germline V gene lookup returns CDR1 SGHTA and CDR2 FQGTGA. The ends lost 0 bases at V and 2 bases at J; junction bases unmatched: 4. The CDR3 consists of 17 residues. CDR3 DNA sequence: TGTGCCAGCAGCTTAACTAGCGGGGGGGCCTACACAGATACGCAGTATTTT. This sequence encodes CASSLTSGGAYTDTQYF.

The chain has TRBV7-3 and TRBJ2-3, with 9 positions matching TRBD2. Germline lookup yields CDR1 SGHTA and CDR2 FQGTGA. This CDR3 region has 18 residues. V gave up 4 bases and J gave up 3 bases; unmatched junction bases: 14. The chain's CDR3 is CASSSPGERGARTDTQYF. Written as DNA, the CDR3 is TGTGCCAGCAGCTCTCCGGGGGAGCGGGGGGCCCGAACAGATACGCAGTATTTT.

V and J are TRBV10-3 and TRBJ2-7; TRBD2 aligns across 15 bases. CDR1 and CDR2 from the germline V gene are ENHRY and SYGVKD. This CDR3 comprises 16 residues. V gave up 5 bases and J gave up 5 bases; unmatched junction bases: 7. The CDR3 protein is CAISPGLAGGDNEQYF. The CDR3 nucleotides are TGTGCCATCAGTCCTGGACTAGCGGGAGGGGACAACGAGCAGTACTTC.

The gene calls are TRBV7-2 and TRBJ1-2; D is perhaps TRBD1 (5 bases). The V gene lost 1 base and the J gene lost 3 bases, with 9 bases spanning the gap. The CDR3 runs 14 residues. Germline assignment: CDR1 SGHTA and CDR2 FQGNSA. The CDR3 reads CASSLVGGDYGYTF. In DNA form, the CDR3 reads TGTGCCAGCAGCTTAGTTGGGGGGGACTATGGCTACACCTTC.

The chain is built from TRBV7-9 and TRBJ1-6; TRBD1 agrees at 7 bases. The trim removed 8 bases at V and 4 bases at J, leaving 11 bases unmatched. Germline V lookup: CDR1 SEHNR, CDR2 FQNEAQ (reference sequence). The CDR3 runs 16 residues. CDR3 nucleotide sequence: TGTGCCAGCTCTTACGGGGGACAGTTATATAATTCACCCCTCCACTTT. This gives the protein CASSYGGQLYNSPLHF. Complete variable domain (other parts from reference TRBV7-9 and TRBJ1-6): DTGVSQNPRHKITKRGQNVTFRCDPISEHNRLYWYRQTLGQGPEFLTYFQNEAQLEKSRLLSDRFSAERPKGSFSTLEIQRTEQGDSAMYLCASSYGGQLYNSPLHFGNGTRLTVT.